This T cell receptor beta chain was profiled in a study of persistence of HIV-infected CD4 T cells. Anti-CD3/anti-CD28 beads served as a nonspecific positive control stimulus. Sorting of responding CD4+ T cells relied on upregulated CD40 ligand together with CD69. Suppressive ART was started during chronic HIV-1 infection in these adults. For at least 4 years, plasma HIV-1 RNA was undetectable (<50 copies/mL). Anti-CD28/CD49d costimulation, CD40-blocking antibody and enfuvirtide were given to CD8-depleted PBMCs for 18 hours. Sequencing used immunoSEQ version 4 in survey mode. Each sample used up to about 1 ug genomic DNA diluted to about 10 ng/uL. The repertoire was sequenced with immunoSEQ multiplex PCR; TCRdb's copy has only in-frame clones and lacks some. The table has tens of thousands of clones, about nine tenths seen once. Worth noting for this clone: Its antigen is undetermined.

Sample: CD4+ T cells sorted from PBMCs after 18-hour stimulation, taken from a patient who received antiretroviral therapy. The TCR was taken from an adult woman with HIV who was CMV-seropositive.

The DNA of the CDR3 is TGTGCCAGCAGCGTAGGGGGGGCTCGCACTGAAGCTTTCTTT. Residues: CASSVGGARTEAFF. This sequence joins TRBV9 and TRBJ1-1; the D gene is possibly TRBD1 (6 bases). The CDR3 spans 14 residues. Between the trimmed V and J ends, which lost 0 bases and 4 bases, there was a span of 10 bases. From germline, CDR1 is SGDLS and CDR2 YYNGEE.